Listed here are 29 T cell receptor beta chains from one sample, sequenced in a study of CD8 T cells in ankylosing spondylitis. TCRdb re-derived calls from the 5' RACE reads in MiXCR, one entry per CDR3 protein. There are under 850,000 distinct CDR3 sequences in the sample; under 20% occur only once, and roughly a fifth lies in the top ten. These TCRs are of unknown antigen specificity. Study conclusions and caveats: Characteristic of ankylosing spondylitis blood, it appeared, was a TCR beta motif comprising roughly 8 highly homologous variants.

The sequencing sample was made of blood, either unsorted or a sorted T cell fraction (not recorded which). These receptors were taken from a male donor with ankylosing spondylitis.

This clonotype was observed a few times. The chain is built from TRBV30 and TRBJ1-2; no firm D call. The CDR3 totals 12 residues. V shed 4 bases and J shed 2 bases, with 8 bases lying between them. Germline V gene data show CDR1 as GTSNPN and CDR2 as SVGIG (reference sequence). In DNA form, the CDR3 reads TGTGCCTGGAACCGGGGAAACTATGGCTACACCTTC. This codes for CAWNRGNYGYTF.

The rearrangement joins TRBV20-1 to TRBJ2-5, with 7 nucleotides matching TRBD1. The V and J ends lost 8 bases and 5 bases, in that order; junction bases with no gene match: 11. Germline V gives CDR1 DFQATT, CDR2 SNEGSKA (reference sequence). The CDR3 is 13 amino acids. The chain's CDR3 is CSYWVQGKETQYF. The CDR3 DNA reads as TGCAGTTATTGGGTACAGGGGAAGGAGACCCAGTACTTC.

The CDR3 region is CASSQERAGADGELFF. The CDR3 DNA reads TGCGCCAGCAGCCAAGAGAGGGCGGGAGCGGACGGGGAGCTGTTTTTT. The chain joins TRBV4-1 to TRBJ2-2, with TRBD2 identical over 7 bases. The CDR3 is 16 residues long. Germline V lookup: CDR1 MGHRA, CDR2 YSYEKL. Germline trimming cut 0 bases from V and 7 bases from J; bases unmatched to any gene: 8.

V and J are TRBV6-1 and TRBJ2-7, with 8 bases matching TRBD1. V trimming: 6 bases; J trimming: 5 bases; junction bases outside the gene matches: 9. Germline V gene lookup returns CDR1 MNHNS and CDR2 SASEGT. This CDR3 region has 14 residues. CDR3: CASRSGTGKHEQYF. The CDR3 region has the DNA TGTGCCAGCAGGTCCGGGACAGGTAAACACGAGCAGTACTTC.

This clonotype was observed a few times. The chain carries TRBV6-2 or TRBV6-3 and TRBJ2-6; no firm D call. This CDR3 region has 13 residues. Germline lookup yields CDR1 MNHEY and CDR2 SVGEGT. Trimming pared 3 bases from V and 3 bases from J, leaving 3 bases between. The CDR3 sequence is CASSYVGANVLTF. The CDR3 coding sequence is TGTGCCAGCAGTTATGTTGGGGCCAACGTCCTGACTTTC.

This sequence joins TRBV5-6 and TRBJ2-2; perhaps TRBD2 as D (6 bases). With 3 bases removed from V and 1 base from J, the gap between germline ends came to 16 bases. The CDR3 covers 17 residues. Germline CDR1 and CDR2: SGHDT and YYEEEE. The CDR3 spells CASSSPKTAGNTGELFF. Written as DNA, the CDR3 is TGTGCCAGCAGCTCCCCTAAAACAGCGGGGAACACCGGGGAGCTGTTTTTT. Full variable domain (missing parts from reference TRBV5-6 and TRBJ2-2): DAGVTQSPTHLIKTRGQQVTLRCSPKSGHDTVSWYQQALGQGPQFIFQYYEEEERQRGNFPDRFSGHQFPNYSSELNVNALLLGDSALYLCASSSPKTAGNTGELFFGEGSRLTVL.

The chain links TRBV20-1 to TRBJ2-7; no firm D call. The germline V gene encodes CDR1 DFQATT and CDR2 SNEGSKA (reference sequence). CDR3 length: 13 residues. The V end lost 3 bases, the J end lost 0 bases, and 9 bases lay between the germline ends. The CDR3 protein is CSASAPISYEQYF. The CDR3 nucleotides read TGCAGTGCTAGCGCCCCGATCTCCTACGAGCAGTACTTC.

The table lists this clonotype with many counts. The chain couples TRBV4-2 to TRBJ2-1; tentatively, D is TRBD2 (5 bases). Germline assignment: CDR1 LGHNA and CDR2 YNFKEQ. V was clipped by 0 bases and J by 0 bases, with 12 bases between them. The CDR3 length is 17 residues. The CDR3 reads CASSQELTRVSYNEQFF. CDR3 DNA: TGTGCCAGCAGCCAAGAGTTAACTAGGGTCTCCTACAATGAGCAGTTCTTC.

The rearrangement uses TRBV6-5 and TRBJ2-7; D is perhaps TRBD1 or TRBD2 (6 bases each). The CDR3 runs 17 residues. V lost 2 bases to trimming and J lost 5 bases, with 22 bases between them. Germline V CDR1 and CDR2: MNHEY, SVGAGI. DNA of the CDR3: TGTGCCAGCAGTTACCGCGGGGACATCATGACGCGCCACGAGCAGTACTTC. The encoded protein is CASSYRGDIMTRHEQYF.

The chain recombines TRBV7-9 with TRBJ1-2, with D tentatively TRBD1 (5 bases). CDR1 is SEHNR, CDR2 FQNEAQ, per germline (reference sequence). V gave up 0 bases and J gave up 4 bases, with 12 bases separating them. The CDR3 totals 15 residues. CDR3 amino acids: CASSLATTAFYGYTF. The CDR3 DNA sequence: TGTGCCAGCAGCTTAGCCACGACAGCGTTCTATGGCTACACCTTC.

This clonotype was counted at least ten times. A junction boundary mismatches the germline segment, possibly from a read error. The chain recombines TRBV12-3 or TRBV12-4 with TRBJ2-2; tentative D call: TRBD1 (5 bases). This CDR3 is 14 amino acids long. This CDR3 is CASSLTVNTGELFF. The CDR3 DNA is TGCGCCAGCAGCCTGACAGTGAACACCGGGGAGCTGTTTTTT.

This clonotype occurred many times. The chain carries TRBV10-3 and TRBJ1-2, with D perhaps matching TRBD1 (5 bases). In germline, CDR1 is ENHRY, CDR2 SYGVKD. Trimming cost V 0 bases and J 13 bases, with 12 bases left between them. This CDR3 is 12 amino acids long. CDR3 residues: CAISESGAGGTF. As DNA, the CDR3 is TGTGCCATCAGTGAGTCAGGGGCAGGAGGCACCTTC.

This clonotype was counted a single time. The chain employs TRBV6-2 or TRBV6-3 and TRBJ2-1; D might be TRBD2 (6 bases). The CDR3 sequence is 16 residues long. Trimming removed 2 bases from V and 0 bases from J, with 11 bases in between. Per the germline V gene, CDR1 is MNHEY and CDR2 is SVGEGT. Here the CDR3 DNA reads TGTGCCAGCAGTTACGAGCGGGTTATCTCCTACAATGAGCAGTTCTTC. Translation: CASSYERVISYNEQFF.

The chain combines TRBV20-1 with TRBJ2-4; 12 bases are a match to TRBD2. After removal of 5 bases from V and 1 base from J, the junction contained 6 bases not matched to a gene. The CDR3 length is 16 residues. CDR1 DFQATT and CDR2 SNEGSKA come from the germline V gene (reference sequence). The CDR3 region is CSAPSGRVRAKNIQYF. DNA for the CDR3: TGCAGTGCTCCTAGCGGGAGGGTGAGGGCCAAAAACATTCAGTACTTC.

This rearrangement joins TRBV27 to TRBJ2-6; TRBD1 agrees at 8 bases. Germline CDR1 is MNHEY and CDR2 is SMNVEV (reference sequence). V lost 7 bases, J lost 0 bases, and 2 bases stayed unmatched. The CDR3 totals 15 residues. The CDR3 region is CASTTGASGANVLTF. The CDR3, as DNA: TGTGCCAGCACGACAGGGGCCTCTGGGGCCAACGTCCTGACTTTC.

This clonotype has a handful of counts. The chain has TRBV20-1 and TRBJ1-3; tentatively, D is TRBD1 (5 bases). The V end was cut by 2 bases, the J end by 0 bases, with 8 bases between. CDR1 and CDR2 from the germline V gene are DFQATT and SNEGSKA (reference sequence). This CDR3 spans 14 amino acids. The DNA of the CDR3 is TGCAGTGCTAGAAGGACAAACTCTGGAAACACCATATATTTT. It encodes CSARRTNSGNTIYF.

This clonotype was seen more than once but under ten times. The chain carries TRBV12-3 or TRBV12-4 and TRBJ1-4; D possibly corresponds to TRBD1 (6 bases). Deletions cut 6 bases from V and 7 bases from J, with 6 bases between. The CDR3 length is 11 residues. In DNA, the CDR3 is TGTGCCAGCAGGACAGGTGAAAAACTGTTTTTT. It codes for CASRTGEKLFF.

This clonotype occurred many times. V usage is TRBV10-3 and J usage is TRBJ2-7; 9 bases map to TRBD2. This CDR3 contains 13 residues. The V and J ends lost 10 bases and 5 bases, in that order; junction bases with no gene match: 9. CDR1 and CDR2 from the germline V gene are ENHRY and SYGVKD. The CDR3 protein is CATLEVAGDEQYF. The CDR3 coding sequence is TGTGCCACACTTGAGGTAGCGGGGGACGAGCAGTACTTC.

This chain connects TRBV29-1 to TRBJ2-5; tentatively, D is TRBD2 (6 bases). Trimming took 6 bases from V and 1 from J, leaving 9 bases between them. This CDR3 contains 12 residues. Germline values: CDR1 SQVTM, CDR2 ANQGSEA. In DNA form, the CDR3 reads TGCAGCGTGCGGACTACCCAAGAGACCCAGTACTTC. Protein sequence: CSVRTTQETQYF.

V usage is TRBV12-3 or TRBV12-4 and J usage is TRBJ2-7, with TRBD2 identical over 8 bases. CDR3 size: 16 residues. Trimming removed 8 bases from V and 5 bases from J; junction bases left unmatched: 17. The CDR3 DNA sequence: TGTGCCAGCGACGTAACGGGAGGGCCAAAGAAGAACGAGCAGTACTTC. This codes for CASDVTGGPKKNEQYF.

This clonotype was observed a few times. V and J are TRBV7-2 and TRBJ2-1; 14 positions match TRBD2. From germline, CDR1 is SGHTA and CDR2 FQGNSA. V lost 1 base, J lost 7 bases, and 6 bases stayed unmatched. CDR3 length: 17 residues. The CDR3 is CASSLVGLAGEWNEQFF. CDR3 nucleotide sequence: TGTGCCAGCAGCTTAGTGGGACTAGCGGGAGAATGGAATGAGCAGTTCTTC.

The gene calls are TRBV19 and TRBJ2-2, with D tentatively TRBD1 (5 bases). Trimming pared 6 bases from V and 5 bases from J, leaving 13 bases between. CDR1 is LNHDA, CDR2 SQIVND, per germline (reference sequence). The CDR3 is 14 residues long. CDR3 in DNA: TGTGCCAGTAGATCGGCAGGGTGGACCGGGGAGCTGTTTTTT. Encoded protein: CASRSAGWTGELFF.

In this sample, this clonotype turned up a few times. The chain joins TRBV9 to TRBJ2-7, with TRBD1 matching over 7 bases. V trimming: 4 bases; J trimming: 9 bases; junction bases outside the gene matches: 22. In germline, CDR1 is SGDLS, CDR2 YYNGEE. The CDR3 sequence is 17 residues long. As DNA, the CDR3 is TGTGCCAGCAGCCCAATCCGTGGGGAGACAGGGCCGGTCTGGCAGTACTTC. This codes for CASSPIRGETGPVWQYF.

The chain uses TRBV12-3 or TRBV12-4 and TRBJ2-3; no firm D call. The ends were cut back, 5 bases at V and 2 bases at J, with 11 bases in the middle. The CDR3 totals 14 residues. The chain's CDR3 is CASSAPGLTDTQYF. The CDR3 region has the DNA TGTGCCAGCAGTGCCCCGGGCCTCACAGATACGCAGTATTTT.

This clonotype came up a few times. The V call is TRBV14, the J call TRBJ2-3; 12 nucleotides align to TRBD1. Trimming took 4 bases from V and 4 from J; bases not matched to a gene: 12. Germline V gene lookup returns CDR1 SGHDN and CDR2 FVKESK. The CDR3 extends over 18 amino acids. The CDR3 nucleotides are TGTGCCAGCAGCCGTCCTACCGGGACAGGGGGCTTATCAGATACGCAGTATTTT. Its translation: CASSRPTGTGGLSDTQYF.

There are many counts of this clonotype. The chain recombines TRBV12-3 or TRBV12-4 with TRBJ2-5; 9 bases map to TRBD2. The CDR3 extends over 13 amino acids. Trimming removed 3 bases from V and 5 bases from J; junction bases left unmatched: 1. The chain's CDR3 is CASSLREGETQYF. DNA of the CDR3: TGTGCCAGCAGTTTGCGGGAGGGTGAGACCCAGTACTTC.

This clonotype was observed a few times. The chain uses TRBV29-1 and TRBJ2-1, with TRBD2 matching 11 bases. The CDR3 totals 14 residues. The V segment lost 4 bases and the J segment 3 bases; nucleotides outside the gene matches: 2. Germline V gives CDR1 SQVTM, CDR2 ANQGSEA. The CDR3 loop is CSVVGTSGYNEQFF. The CDR3 DNA reads as TGCAGCGTTGTTGGGACTAGCGGCTACAATGAGCAGTTCTTC.

This clonotype occurred a few times. The V gene is TRBV5-1, the J gene TRBJ2-5; maybe TRBD2 (7 bases). The CDR3 is 14 residues long. Trimming left V 6 bases short and J 0 bases short, with 12 bases between. CDR1 SGHRS and CDR2 YFSETQ come from the germline V gene. CDR3 coding DNA: TGCGCCAGCACCGGGGGGCTGGACCAAGAGACCCAGTACTTC. Translation: CASTGGLDQETQYF.

This clonotype was observed a few times. CDR3 DNA sequence: TGTGCCAGCAGCCATCCGAGCGGTGGGGCCTACGAGCAGTACTTC. Translation gives CASSHPSGGAYEQYF. V usage is TRBV13 and J usage is TRBJ2-7; D may be TRBD2 (5 bases). The CDR3 consists of 15 residues. The germline CDR1 and CDR2 sequences are PRHDT and FYEKMQ (reference sequence). V shed 5 bases and J shed 2 bases, with 16 bases lying between them. Complete variable domain (other parts from reference TRBV13 and TRBJ2-7): AAGVIQSPRHLIKEKRETATLKCYPIPRHDTVYWYQQGPGQDPQFLISFYEKMQSDKGSIPDRFSAQQFSDYHSELNMSSLELGDSALYFCASSHPSGGAYEQYFGPGTRLTVT.